This TCR beta chain was profiled in a study of cytomegalovirus exposure and HLA in healthy donors. The PCR contained 60 Vbeta and 13 Jbeta primers. Sequenced by immunoSEQ multiplex PCR; TCRdb stores in-frame clones only, minus some. The sample consists of 150,000 or so clones, 70% to 80% of them appearing once. Germline V gene sequence: CDR1 SEHNR, CDR2 FQNEAQ (reference sequence). The J segment lost 4 bases and the V segment lost 4 bases, leaving 11 bases of the junction unmatched. The CDR3 runs 17 residues. The sequenced sample consisted of PBMCs. The receptor was isolated from a man aged 40-50 years in good health and CMV-seropositive. This chain joins TRBV7-9 and TRBJ2-2; TRBD1 agrees at 8 bases. The CDR3 nucleotides are TGTGCCAGCAGCTCCCAACCCCAGGGGGCAGTCACCGGGGAGCTGTTTTTT. Protein product: CASSSQPQGAVTGELFF.